A selection of T cell receptor beta chains follows, all from one sample in a study of T cell responses to AZD1222 COVID-19 vaccine. The assay was immunoSEQ multiplex PCR, and TCRdb's table has in-frame clones only and misses some. The repertoire consists of 150,000 or so clones, with approximately 92% occurring once and the leading ten covering 4% to 5.5%. The sample consisted of peripheral blood, taken on day 0 of AZD1222 vaccination. All receptors derive from an adult in good health. CDR3s include the opening cysteine and the closing phenylalanine or tryptophan. The D gene is left open where the match is weak. A row's size may be missing; if present it is once, few, many or a size class.

CDR3 DNA	CDR3 protein	D gene	J gene	clone size	V gene
TGTGCCATCAGTGTCAGGGACAGGGTCAGATCGGCTAATGAAAAACTGTTTTTT	CAISVRDRVRSANEKLFF	TRBD1	TRBJ1-4	.	TRBV10-3
TGTGCCAGCAGCTTGAGGCAGGGGGAATTCAATGGCTACACCTTC	CASSLRQGEFNGYTF	TRBD1	TRBJ1-2	.	TRBV5-4
TGTGCCAGCAGCTGGGGAGGGGTAGAGACCCAGTACTTC	CASSWGGVETQYF	TRBD2	TRBJ2-5	once	TRBV5-5
TGTGCCATCAGTGAGACAGGGTTTCGTGGCTACACCTTC	CAISETGFRGYTF	.	TRBJ1-2	.	TRBV10-3
TGTGCCACCAGCAGAGATCGGGACACTTCCTACGAGCAGTACTTC	CATSRDRDTSYEQYF	.	TRBJ2-7	.	TRBV15
TGCGCCAGCAGTGGGGTTGGACTAGGAAGAAATGAGCAGTTCTTC	CASSGVGLGRNEQFF	TRBD2	TRBJ2-1	.	TRBV10-1
TGTGCCAGCAGCTTGAGCTCTGGAAACACCATATATTTT	CASSLSSGNTIYF	.	TRBJ1-3	.	TRBV5-4
TGTGCCAGCAGATCGGGGGTTGGCACTGAAGCTTTCTTT	CASRSGVGTEAFF	.	TRBJ1-1	few	TRBV28
TGTGCCACCAGTGATTTAGGACAGCCCCAGCATTTT	CATSDLGQPQHF	.	TRBJ1-5	.	TRBV24-1
TGTGCCAGCAGACAGGGGAATTTGAACACTGAAGCTTTCTTT	CASRQGNLNTEAFF	TRBD1	TRBJ1-1	.	TRBV27
TGTGCCAGCACCCAAGGTAGGGGTATCGCTTCACCCCTCCACTTT	CASTQGRGIASPLHF	.	TRBJ1-6	.	TRBV28
TGTGCCAGTAGTCCGGGGGGGACAGATACGCAGTATTTT	CASSPGGTDTQYF	TRBD2	TRBJ2-3	.	TRBV19
TGTGCCAGCAGTCCGGACAGTCCCTATTCCTACGAGCAGTACTTC	CASSPDSPYSYEQYF	.	TRBJ2-7	.	TRBV27
TGTGCCAGCAGGTCAGGGTTCGTGTACGAGCAGTACTTC	CASRSGFVYEQYF	.	TRBJ2-7	.	TRBV28
TGTGCCAGCAGTTTACGAGGGAATGAGCAGTTCTTC	CASSLRGNEQFF	.	TRBJ2-1	.	TRBV27
TGCGCCAGCAGCTTGGCTGGGGGTACTAATGAAAAACTGTTTTTT	CASSLAGGTNEKLFF	.	TRBJ1-4	.	TRBV5-1
TGCAGCGTCGAGGAGCGGGCGTCCTACGAGCAGTACTTC	CSVEERASYEQYF	.	TRBJ2-7	.	TRBV29-1
TGTGCCAGCAGGGGACAGGTATCGAATTCACCCCTCCACTTT	CASRGQVSNSPLHF	TRBD1	TRBJ1-6	.	TRBV2
TGTGCCAGCAGCCCAGGGGCAGGAACCGGGGAGCTGTTTTTT	CASSPGAGTGELFF	.	TRBJ2-2	.	TRBV28
TGTGCCAGCAGTAACCGGGACACCGTTTACGAGCAGTACTTC	CASSNRDTVYEQYF	.	TRBJ2-7	.	TRBV27
TGTGCCAGTAGTATAAAAATGGCCACCGGGGAGCTGTTTTTT	CASSIKMATGELFF	.	TRBJ2-2	few	TRBV19
TGTGCCAGCAAAGGACAGGGGGCTGGTGAGCAGTTCTTC	CASKGQGAGEQFF	TRBD1	TRBJ2-1	.	TRBV25-1
TGTGCCAGCGGGTACAGGGGTTCCTACTTC	CASGYRGSYF	TRBD1	TRBJ2-5	.	TRBV28
TGTGCCAGTAGTATGCGGGATATGAACACTGAAGCTTTCTTT	CASSMRDMNTEAFF	.	TRBJ1-1	.	TRBV19
TGTGCCAGCACTCCGGGACAGGGATTCAATCAGCCCCAGCATTTT	CASTPGQGFNQPQHF	TRBD1	TRBJ1-5	once	TRBV28
TGTGCCAGCAGCTTGGAGGGTGTGGAGACCCAGTACTTC	CASSLEGVETQYF	.	TRBJ2-5	.	TRBV5-5
TGTGCCAGCAGGCCTGCGGGTAAGGGGTTGGGTCAGCCCCAGCATTTT	CASRPAGKGLGQPQHF	.	TRBJ1-5	.	TRBV28
TGTGCCAGCAGCCAACGTAGCGAAAAAGAGACCCAGTACTTC	CASSQRSEKETQYF	.	TRBJ2-5	.	TRBV3-1/TRBV3-2
TGTGCCAGCAGCAAAGCGCGCGACAGCGAGCAGTACTTC	CASSKARDSEQYF	.	TRBJ2-7	.	TRBV21-1
TGTGCCAGCAGCCCCCTATCTAGATACTACGAGCAGTACTTC	CASSPLSRYYEQYF	.	TRBJ2-7	.	TRBV14
TGTGCCACCAGTGATGGTTCCTCGGGGGAGACCCAGTACTTC	CATSDGSSGETQYF	.	TRBJ2-5	.	TRBV24-1
TGTGCCAGTGCTTGGGGTTTGATGCGGGGAATAGATACGCAGTATTTT	CASAWGLMRGIDTQYF	.	TRBJ2-3	.	TRBV19
TGTGCCAGCAGTTTAAGGGACCTAACCTACGAGCAGTACTTC	CASSLRDLTYEQYF	.	TRBJ2-7	.	TRBV28
TGTGCCAGCAGCTTAAACAGGGGAGGCTACACCTTC	CASSLNRGGYTF	TRBD1	TRBJ1-2	.	TRBV7-9
TGTGCCAGCAGTCCGTCCCAAGGTCTTACCTACGAGCAGTACTTC	CASSPSQGLTYEQYF	.	TRBJ2-7	few	TRBV27
TGTGCCAGCAGCCGGACAACTGACCCCCTCTTCTCTGGAAACACCATATATTTT	CASSRTTDPLFSGNTIYF	.	TRBJ1-3	.	TRBV7-8
TGCAGCGTTGGACAGTCGGGTAATCAGCCCCAGCATTTT	CSVGQSGNQPQHF	.	TRBJ1-5	.	TRBV29-1
TGTGCCAGCAGCTTAGACAGAGGTGAAAAACTGTTTTTT	CASSLDRGEKLFF	.	TRBJ1-4	.	TRBV7-2
TGTGCCATCAGTGAGTTATCGACAGATGAGCAGTACTTC	CAISELSTDEQYF	.	TRBJ2-7	.	TRBV10-3
TGTGCCAGCAGCTTGACAGGTGGCACTGAAGCTTTCTTT	CASSLTGGTEAFF	.	TRBJ1-1	.	TRBV5-6